The 27 T cell receptor beta chains given below trace back to one sample, sequenced in a study of blood T cell repertoires in COVID-19. Produced via immunoSEQ multiplex PCR; TCRdb's table is partial and in-frame only. This sample has 120,000 to 150,000 clones; around 85% occur once, and the top ten carry about 3.2%. Specimen: peripheral blood. All receptors derive from a woman aged 40-49 years with active or convalescent COVID-19.

This clone was recorded once. This chain uses TRBV19 with TRBJ2-5; D is perhaps TRBD2 (5 bases). The CDR3 is 14 amino acids. Germline CDR1 is LNHDA and CDR2 is SQIVND (reference sequence). V lost 5 bases, J lost 1 base, and 11 bases lay in between. The chain's CDR3 is CASSWAGLQETQYF. In DNA form, the CDR3 reads TGTGCCAGTAGTTGGGCAGGACTCCAAGAGACCCAGTACTTC.

This chain uses TRBV3-1 (or the pseudogene TRBV3-2) with TRBJ1-2; 11 bases align to TRBD1. This CDR3 contains 15 residues. Germline V gene sequence: CDR1 LGHDT, CDR2 YNNKEL (reference sequence). With V trimmed by 1 base and J by 6 bases, 4 bases remained unmatched. CDR3 sequence: CASSQGTGGANGYTF. The CDR3 DNA sequence: TGTGCCAGCAGCCAAGGGACAGGGGGCGCGAATGGCTACACCTTC.

J is TRBJ2-7 and V is TRBV30; maybe TRBD2 (5 bases). Trimming took 4 bases from V and 3 from J, leaving 10 bases between them. The CDR3 covers 12 residues. Germline lookup yields CDR1 GTSNPN and CDR2 SVGIG (reference sequence). The CDR3: CAWTLGGYEQYF. CDR3 nucleotide sequence: TGTGCCTGGACGCTTGGAGGCTACGAGCAGTACTTC.

This clone was found once. The chain is built from TRBV7-9 and TRBJ2-1, with a tentative D call TRBD1 (5 bases). There are 16 residues in the CDR3. The V gene's germline CDR1 is SEHNR and CDR2 FQNEAQ (reference sequence). Trimming took 2 bases from V and 0 from J, leaving 11 bases between them. The CDR3 here is CASSLRQLSSYNEQFF. CDR3 sequence (DNA): TGTGCCAGCAGCTTACGACAGTTGAGCTCCTACAATGAGCAGTTCTTC.

The gene calls are TRBV30 and TRBJ2-3; 8 bases match TRBD2. Unmatched junction bases numbered 2, after V lost 6 bases and J lost 3 bases. This CDR3 contains 12 residues. CDR1 GTSNPN and CDR2 SVGIG come from the germline V gene (reference sequence). The CDR3 spells CACAGGTDTQYF. Written as DNA, the CDR3 is TGTGCCTGTGCGGGGGGTACAGATACGCAGTATTTT. Full variable domain (outside the CDR3, taken from reference TRBV30 and TRBJ2-3): SQTIHQWPATLVQPVGSPLSLECTVEGTSNPNLYWYRQAAGRGLQLLFYSVGIGQISSEVPQNLSASRPQDRQFILSSKKLLLSDSGFYLCACAGGTDTQYFGPGTRLTVL.

The chain carries TRBV28 and TRBJ2-2, with D perhaps TRBD2 (6 bases). The CDR3 spans 16 residues. V gave up 7 bases and J gave up 4 bases, with 19 bases separating them. Germline lookup yields CDR1 MDHEN and CDR2 SYDVKM. The CDR3 nucleotides read TGTGCCAGCACCCCTGGGGGGTCCGCGGCCACCGGGGAGCTGTTTTTT. Protein: CASTPGGSAATGELFF. Full variable domain (missing parts from reference TRBV28 and TRBJ2-2): DVKVTQSSRYLVKRTGEKVFLECVQDMDHENMFWYRQDPGLGLRLIYFSYDVKMKEKGDIPEGYSVSREKKERFSLILESASTNQTSMYLCASTPGGSAATGELFFGEGSRLTVL.

The J gene is TRBJ1-3, the V gene TRBV14; D is uncertain. CDR3 length: 13 residues. With 4 bases removed from V and 2 bases from J, the gap between germline ends came to 6 bases. The germline V gene has CDR1 SGHDN and CDR2 FVKESK. CDR3 amino acids: CASSRIAGNTIYF. The CDR3 DNA follows: TGTGCCAGCAGCCGAATAGCTGGAAACACCATATATTTT.

The rearrangement uses TRBV27 and TRBJ2-5, with TRBD1 matching over 7 bases. Unmatched junction bases numbered 3, after V lost 3 bases and J lost 2 bases. From germline, CDR1 is MNHEY and CDR2 SMNVEV (reference sequence). The CDR3 sequence is 14 residues long. In nucleotides, the CDR3 is TGTGCCAGCAGTTTCCGACAGGGACAAGAGACCCAGTACTTC. Translation: CASSFRQGQETQYF.

The genes are TRBV10-2 and TRBJ2-1; 13 nucleotides align to TRBD2. This CDR3 spans 16 amino acids. Germline V gives CDR1 WSHSY, CDR2 SAAADI. Unmatched junction bases numbered 6, after V lost 8 bases and J lost 2 bases. CDR3 sequence (DNA): TGCGCCAGCGTATCGGGACTAGCGGGAACCTACAATGAGCAGTTCTTC. Protein sequence: CASVSGLAGTYNEQFF.

This chain connects TRBV5-1 to TRBJ1-1; maybe TRBD1 (6 bases). CDR3 size: 15 residues. The germline gives CDR1 SGHRS, CDR2 YFSETQ. V was pared by 4 bases and J by 4 bases, with 17 bases between. The CDR3 loop is CASSPPSRGVTEAFF. DNA for the CDR3: TGCGCCAGCAGCCCCCCGTCCAGGGGAGTCACTGAAGCTTTCTTT. Together with reference TRBV5-1 and TRBJ1-1, the CDR3 gives the full variable domain: KAGVTQTPRYLIKTRGQQVTLSCSPISGHRSVSWYQQTPGQGLQFLFEYFSETQRNKGNFPGRFSGRQFSNSRSEMNVSTLELGDSALYLCASSPPSRGVTEAFFGQGTRLTVV.

This clone has ten or more counts. This chain links TRBV6-1 with TRBJ2-7; the match to TRBD1 covers 10 bases. Germline values: CDR1 MNHNS, CDR2 SASEGT. The ends lost 1 base at V and 3 bases at J; junction bases unmatched: 0. The CDR3 totals 14 residues. The CDR3 sequence is CASSEGTGGYEQYF. The CDR3 nucleotides read TGTGCCAGCAGTGAAGGGACAGGGGGCTACGAGCAGTACTTC.

The V call is TRBV6-4, the J call TRBJ1-6; D may be TRBD1 (6 bases). With 5 bases removed from V and 10 bases from J, the gap between germline ends came to 12 bases. The CDR3 runs 13 residues. Germline V gene sequence: CDR1 MRHNA, CDR2 SNTAGT. Here the CDR3 reads CASSKTGYSPLHF. The CDR3 nucleotides read TGTGCCAGCAGTAAAACAGGGTACTCACCCCTCCACTTT.

The chain links TRBV7-2 to TRBJ1-5; TRBD1 is a possible D gene (5 bases). Germline lookup yields CDR1 SGHTA and CDR2 FQGNSA. With 5 bases removed from V and 7 bases from J, the gap between germline ends came to 18 bases. The CDR3 consists of 15 residues. The CDR3 DNA reads as TGTGCCAGCAGCCTCACCGGGGGGATCGGCCAGCCCCAGCATTTT. Translated: CASSLTGGIGQPQHF.

This clone was observed a handful of times. The J gene is TRBJ2-7, the V gene TRBV27, with 8 bases that match TRBD1. The CDR3 extends over 15 amino acids. V gave up 2 bases and J gave up 6 bases; unmatched junction bases: 9. Per the germline V gene, CDR1 is MNHEY and CDR2 is SMNVEV (reference sequence). DNA for the CDR3: TGTGCCAGCAGTTTAGCCACAGGGGGTGGGAGCGAGCAGTACTTC. It encodes CASSLATGGGSEQYF.

V is TRBV7-9 and J is TRBJ2-3, with a weak D call TRBD2 (6 bases). CDR1 is SEHNR and CDR2 is FQNEAQ in the germline V gene (reference sequence). With 2 bases removed from V and 3 bases from J, the gap between germline ends came to 24 bases. The CDR3 consists of 19 residues. CDR3 in DNA: TGTGCCAGCAGCTTATCCCTGGCTCTTAGTGGGAGGAGAACAGATACGCAGTATTTT. Protein product: CASSLSLALSGRRTDTQYF.

This clone was detected only once. CDR3 region: CASKWTESSYNSPLHF. In nucleotides, the CDR3 is TGTGCCAGTAAATGGACAGAGAGCTCCTATAATTCACCCCTCCACTTT. The chain is built from TRBV19 and TRBJ1-6; a possible D gene is TRBD1 (6 bases). This CDR3 is 16 amino acids long. Germline CDR1 LNHDA, CDR2 SQIVND (reference sequence). Trimming cost V 7 bases and J 0 bases, with 13 bases left between them.

This chain joins TRBV4-3 and TRBJ1-1, with no clear D. The CDR3 loop spans 14 amino acids. Trimming left V 0 bases short and J 0 bases short, with 5 bases between. Germline assignment: CDR1 LGHNA and CDR2 YSLEER. The CDR3 region is CASSQESLNTEAFF. For the CDR3, the DNA is TGCGCCAGCAGCCAAGAATCTCTGAACACTGAAGCTTTCTTT.

The chain joins TRBV10-3 to TRBJ1-2; the match to TRBD1 covers 12 bases. The CDR3 has 15 residues. Germline loops: CDR1 ENHRY, CDR2 SYGVKD. After removal of 4 bases from V and 8 bases from J, the junction contained 8 bases not matched to a gene. CDR3 sequence reads: CAISVGQGASEGYTF. CDR3 in DNA: TGTGCCATCAGTGTGGGACAGGGGGCCTCAGAGGGCTACACCTTC.

In this sample, this clone turned up once. V and J are TRBV18 and TRBJ1-1, with TRBD1 matching 7 bases. The CDR3 has 13 residues. Germline V CDR1 and CDR2: KGHSH, LQKENI. The V gene end was trimmed by 4 bases and the J gene end by 4 bases; junction bases not matched to a gene: 3. The CDR3 protein is CASSQGAGTEAFF. CDR3 in DNA: TGTGCCAGCTCACAGGGGGCGGGCACTGAAGCTTTCTTT.

In DNA, the CDR3 is TGTGCCAGCAGTCCCCTGGGGGGGAACACTGAAGCTTTCTTT. This gives the protein CASSPLGGNTEAFF. This chain links TRBV6-5 with TRBJ1-1, with D tentatively TRBD1 (5 bases). From germline, CDR1 is MNHEY and CDR2 SVGAGI. V dropped 5 bases and J dropped 1 base, with 11 bases sitting between them. The CDR3 is 14 amino acids.

V and J are TRBV7-8 and TRBJ1-6; 7 positions match TRBD1. Germline V gene sequence: CDR1 SGHVS, CDR2 FQNEAQ. This CDR3 spans 16 amino acids. The J segment lost 7 bases and the V segment lost 4 bases, leaving 10 bases of the junction unmatched. CDR3 protein: CASSSQGQEVNSPLHF. For the CDR3, the DNA is TGTGCCAGCAGCTCACAGGGGCAGGAGGTGAATTCACCCCTCCACTTT.

The chain is built from TRBV28 and TRBJ2-6, with 9 positions matching TRBD1. CDR3 length: 20 amino acids. Germline CDR1 reads MDHEN; CDR2 reads SYDVKM. Germline trimming cut 5 bases from V and 4 bases from J; bases unmatched to any gene: 18. CDR3 sequence reads: CASSLGLRDRVFSGANVLTF. The CDR3 DNA reads TGTGCCAGCAGTCTAGGCCTCCGGGACAGGGTATTCTCCGGGGCCAACGTCCTGACTTTC.

This chain connects TRBV2 to TRBJ2-3, with D possibly being TRBD1 (6 bases). The V end was cut by 4 bases, the J end by 8 bases, with 22 bases between. The CDR3 totals 16 residues. Germline V gene data show CDR1 as SNHLY and CDR2 as FYNNEI. CDR3 bases: TGTGCCAGCAGTGTCCCGCCCCAGGGGTCTAGAGGTACGCAGTATTTT. Translated: CASSVPPQGSRGTQYF.

V gene TRBV28 combines with J gene TRBJ2-7, with D maybe TRBD2 (6 bases). The V and J ends lost 6 bases and 2 bases respectively, with 17 bases between them. Germline V lookup: CDR1 MDHEN, CDR2 SYDVKM. The CDR3 contains 15 residues. CDR3 nucleotide sequence: TGTGCCAGCAGACTGCCCCTCGGGGGTACCTACGAGCAGTACTTC. Protein sequence: CASRLPLGGTYEQYF.

The chain has TRBV28 and TRBJ1-1, with TRBD1 as a possible D gene (6 bases). Germline V gene sequence: CDR1 MDHEN, CDR2 SYDVKM. V lost 3 bases and J 7 bases, leaving 12 bases between the germline ends. The CDR3 runs 13 residues. The CDR3 coding sequence is TGTGCCAGCAGTTTGGGGGCAGGTCGTGAAGCTTTCTTT. Its translation: CASSLGAGREAFF.

This sequence joins TRBV6-5 and TRBJ1-3; D is possibly TRBD1 (6 bases). The CDR3 extends over 14 amino acids. V was shortened by 4 bases and J by 7 bases, with 14 bases between the two germline ends. The germline CDR1 and CDR2 sequences are MNHEY and SVGAGI. CDR3 protein: CASSSGARGNTIYF. The CDR3 nucleotides read TGTGCCAGCAGTTCAGGGGCTAGAGGGAACACCATATATTTT.

The chain recombines TRBV6-5 with TRBJ2-7; tentative D call: TRBD2 (5 bases). In germline, CDR1 is MNHEY, CDR2 SVGAGI. The V and J ends lost 8 bases and 7 bases respectively, with 15 bases between them. This CDR3 contains 12 residues. CDR3 nucleotides: TGTGCCAGCCGGACTGAGTTGAGTGAGCAGTACTTC. Protein product: CASRTELSEQYF.